These T cell receptor beta chains were read from a single sample in a study of neoadjuvant nivolumab and ipilimumab in lung cancer. Using immunoSEQ multiplex PCR, the repertoire was profiled, and TCRdb retains in-frame clones only, with some absent. This repertoire shows under 20,000 clones, about 89% found once; its top ten account for 2.1%. The sample was peripheral blood, taken before neoadjuvant nivolumab, alone or with ipilimumab. Receptors were obtained from an adult with non-small cell lung cancer. Each CDR3 is given with its conserved first and last residue. A D gene is named only where the DNA matches it firmly. A clone size is listed for some rows: how often the clone was seen (once, few, many), or a class if it is expanded.

V,J,size,D,CDR3,DNA
TRBV11-2,TRBJ2-1,.,TRBD2,CASSLGTSGGSGEQFF,TGTGCCAGCAGCTTAGGGACTAGCGGGGGGAGCGGTGAGCAGTTCTTC
TRBV6-5,TRBJ2-3,.,TRBD2,CASKTSGFSTDTQYF,TGTGCCAGCAAGACTAGCGGGTTTAGCACAGATACGCAGTATTTT
TRBV5-1,TRBJ2-1,.,.,CASRDTYNEQFF,TGCGCCAGCAGGGACACCTACAATGAGCAGTTCTTC
TRBV6-5,TRBJ2-7,once,.,CASSYGTESYEQYF,TGTGCCAGCAGTTATGGGACCGAATCCTACGAGCAGTACTTC
TRBV29-1,TRBJ2-7,.,TRBD1,CSVGRDREIDEQYF,TGCAGCGTTGGTAGGGACAGGGAGATCGACGAGCAGTACTTC
TRBV9,TRBJ2-2,.,.,CASSREQGTGELFF,TGTGCCAGCAGCCGAGAACAGGGCACCGGGGAGCTGTTTTTT
TRBV29-1,TRBJ1-2,.,TRBD1,CSVVVGQAINYGYTF,TGCAGCGTTGTTGTTGGACAGGCGATTAACTATGGCTACACCTTC
TRBV11-1,TRBJ2-1,.,.,CASSHTRGPIGEQFF,TGTGCCAGCAGCCACACAAGGGGACCTATCGGGGAGCAGTTCTTC
TRBV30,TRBJ2-3,.,TRBD2,CAWSVLGRANTDTQYF,TGTGCCTGGAGTGTACTCGGGAGGGCCAACACAGATACGCAGTATTTT
TRBV5-4,TRBJ2-1,.,TRBD2,CASSLELAGGHEQFF,TGTGCCAGCAGCTTGGAGCTAGCGGGAGGCCATGAGCAGTTCTTC
TRBV5-6,TRBJ2-7,few,.,CASSLVGEQYF,TGTGCCAGCAGCTTGGTTGGCGAGCAGTACTTC
TRBV4-1,TRBJ1-2,.,.,CASSQGDSVYGYTF,TGCGCCAGCAGCCAAGGTGACAGTGTCTATGGCTACACCTTC
TRBV5-1,TRBJ2-1,.,TRBD2,CASSLGGLAGYNEQFF,TGCGCCAGCAGCTTGGGAGGGCTAGCGGGTTACAATGAGCAGTTCTTC
TRBV5-4,TRBJ1-1,.,.,CASHGTRWTEAFF,TGTGCCAGCCACGGGACCCGATGGACTGAAGCTTTCTTT
TRBV18,TRBJ1-4,.,.,CASSRTDGDEKLFF,TGTGCCAGCTCACGGACCGACGGCGATGAAAAACTGTTTTTT
TRBV4-2,TRBJ2-5,.,TRBD2,CASSQNLAGVQETQYF,TGTGCCAGCAGCCAGAATCTAGCGGGAGTACAAGAGACCCAGTACTTC